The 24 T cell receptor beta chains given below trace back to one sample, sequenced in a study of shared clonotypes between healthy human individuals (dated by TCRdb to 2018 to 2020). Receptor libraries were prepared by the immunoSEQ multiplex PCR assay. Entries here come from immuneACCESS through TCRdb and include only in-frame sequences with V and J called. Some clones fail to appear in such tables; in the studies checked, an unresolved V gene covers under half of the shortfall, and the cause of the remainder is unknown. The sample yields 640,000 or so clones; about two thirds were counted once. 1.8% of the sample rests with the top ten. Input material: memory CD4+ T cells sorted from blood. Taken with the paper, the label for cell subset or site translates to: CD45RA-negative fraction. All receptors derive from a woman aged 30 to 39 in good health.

As DNA, the CDR3 is TGTGCCAGCAGTTTTGAGGACTTCGGAGGCAGGGGGGATATATATTTT. Residues: CASSFEDFGGRGDIYF. The chain employs TRBV28 and TRBJ1-3; 7 nucleotides agree with TRBD1. The CDR3 totals 16 residues. Germline V gene data show CDR1 as MDHEN and CDR2 as SYDVKM. J was trimmed by 13 bases and V by 3 bases; bases with no gene match: 18.

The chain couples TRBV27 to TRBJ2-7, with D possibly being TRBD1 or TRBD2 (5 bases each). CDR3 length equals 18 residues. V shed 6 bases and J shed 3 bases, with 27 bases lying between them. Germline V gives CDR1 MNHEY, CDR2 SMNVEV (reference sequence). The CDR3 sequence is CASSSLKSGTAKFYEQYF. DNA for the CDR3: TGTGCCAGCAGCTCGTTGAAATCCGGGACCGCTAAATTCTACGAGCAGTACTTC.

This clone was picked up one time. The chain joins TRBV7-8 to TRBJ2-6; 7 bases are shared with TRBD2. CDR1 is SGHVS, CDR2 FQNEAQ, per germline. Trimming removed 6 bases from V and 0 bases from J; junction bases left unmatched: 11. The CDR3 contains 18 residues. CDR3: CASRESRDYVSGANVLTF. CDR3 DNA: TGTGCCAGCAGAGAAAGTCGGGACTACGTCTCTGGGGCCAACGTCCTGACTTTC.

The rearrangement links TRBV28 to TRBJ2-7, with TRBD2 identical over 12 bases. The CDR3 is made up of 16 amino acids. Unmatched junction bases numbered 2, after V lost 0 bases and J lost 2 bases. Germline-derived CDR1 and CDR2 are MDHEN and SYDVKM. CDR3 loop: CASSLWTSGSPYEQYF. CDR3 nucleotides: TGTGCCAGCAGTTTATGGACTAGCGGGAGCCCCTACGAGCAGTACTTC.

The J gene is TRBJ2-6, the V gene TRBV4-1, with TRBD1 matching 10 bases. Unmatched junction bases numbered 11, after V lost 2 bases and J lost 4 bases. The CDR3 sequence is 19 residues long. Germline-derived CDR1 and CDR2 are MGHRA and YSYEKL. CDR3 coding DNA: TGCGCCAGCAGCCAAAGAACCGGGACAGGGGAGGCGGGGGCCAACGTCCTGACTTTC. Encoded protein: CASSQRTGTGEAGANVLTF.

This chain's CDR3 is CASSSLNGNTEAFF. CDR3 sequence (DNA): TGTGCCAGCAGCTCCTTGAACGGGAACACTGAAGCTTTCTTT. The rearrangement uses TRBV11-2 and TRBJ1-1; D gene unclear. The length of the CDR3 is 14 residues. The germline CDR1 and CDR2 sequences are SGHAT and FQNNGV. With 4 bases removed from V and 1 base from J, the gap between germline ends came to 10 bases.

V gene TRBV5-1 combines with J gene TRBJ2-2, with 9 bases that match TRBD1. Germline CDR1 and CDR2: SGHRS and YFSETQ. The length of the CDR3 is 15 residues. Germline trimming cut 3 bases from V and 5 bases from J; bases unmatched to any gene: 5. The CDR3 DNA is TGCGCCAGCAGCTGGGGACAGGGACGGACCGGGGAGCTGTTTTTT. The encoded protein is CASSWGQGRTGELFF.

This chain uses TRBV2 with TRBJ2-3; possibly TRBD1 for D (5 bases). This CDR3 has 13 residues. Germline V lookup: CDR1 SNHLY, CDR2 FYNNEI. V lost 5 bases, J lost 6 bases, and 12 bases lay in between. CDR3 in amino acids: CASSNYYRDTQYF. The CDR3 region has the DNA TGTGCCAGCAGTAACTATTACAGGGATACGCAGTATTTT. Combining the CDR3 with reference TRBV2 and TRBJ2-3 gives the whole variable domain EPEVTQTPSHQVTQMGQEVILRCVPISNHLYFYWYRQILGQKVEFLVSFYNNEISEKSEIFDDQFSVERPDGSNFTLKIRSTKLEDSAMYFCASSNYYRDTQYFGPGTRLTVL.

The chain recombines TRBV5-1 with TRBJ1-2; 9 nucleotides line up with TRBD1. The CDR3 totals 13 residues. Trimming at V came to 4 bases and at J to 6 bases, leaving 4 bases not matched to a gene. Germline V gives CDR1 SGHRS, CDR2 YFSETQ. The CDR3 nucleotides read TGCGCCAGCAGCCCCGGGACAGGGAATGGCTACACCTTC. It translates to CASSPGTGNGYTF.

CDR3 in DNA: TGTGCCAGCAGTGTGGTGAACACTGAAGCTTTCTTT. Translation: CASSVVNTEAFF. This sequence joins TRBV2 and TRBJ1-1; D is unresolved. Trimming left V 4 bases short and J 0 bases short, with 3 bases between. This CDR3 contains 12 residues. Germline lookup yields CDR1 SNHLY and CDR2 FYNNEI.

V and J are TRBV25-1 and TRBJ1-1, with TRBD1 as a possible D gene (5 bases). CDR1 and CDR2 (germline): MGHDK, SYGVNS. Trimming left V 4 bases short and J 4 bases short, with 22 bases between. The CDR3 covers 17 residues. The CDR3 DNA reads TGTGCCAGCAGTGTAGGGGTTTGGCAGGTAGGGAGCACTGAAGCTTTCTTT. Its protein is CASSVGVWQVGSTEAFF.

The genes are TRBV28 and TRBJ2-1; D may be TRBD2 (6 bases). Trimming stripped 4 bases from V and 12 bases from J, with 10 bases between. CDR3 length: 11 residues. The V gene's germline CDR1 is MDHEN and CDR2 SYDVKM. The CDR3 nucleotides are TGTGCCAGCAGTTCCTGGGAGGTGCAGTTCTTC. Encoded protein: CASSSWEVQFF.

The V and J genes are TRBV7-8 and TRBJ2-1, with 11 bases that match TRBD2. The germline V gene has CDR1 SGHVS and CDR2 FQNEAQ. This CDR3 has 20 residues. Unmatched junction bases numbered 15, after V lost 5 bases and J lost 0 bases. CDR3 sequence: CASSPSGVAGGRRSYNEQFF. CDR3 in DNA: TGTGCCAGCAGCCCCTCCGGGGTAGCGGGAGGGCGGCGCTCCTACAATGAGCAGTTCTTC.

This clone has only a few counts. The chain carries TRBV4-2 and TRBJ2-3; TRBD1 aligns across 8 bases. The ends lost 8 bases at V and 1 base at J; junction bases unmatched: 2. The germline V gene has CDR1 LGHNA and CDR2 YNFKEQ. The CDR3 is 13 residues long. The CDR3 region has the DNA TGTGCCAGCTCGGGACAGGGCACAGATACGCAGTATTTT. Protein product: CASSGQGTDTQYF.

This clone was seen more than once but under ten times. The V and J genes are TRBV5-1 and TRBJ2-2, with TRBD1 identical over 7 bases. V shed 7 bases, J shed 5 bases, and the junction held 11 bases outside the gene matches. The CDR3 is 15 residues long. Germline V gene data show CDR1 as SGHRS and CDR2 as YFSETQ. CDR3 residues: CASGASGGSTGELFF. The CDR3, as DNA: TGCGCCAGCGGGGCCTCAGGGGGAAGTACCGGGGAGCTGTTTTTT.

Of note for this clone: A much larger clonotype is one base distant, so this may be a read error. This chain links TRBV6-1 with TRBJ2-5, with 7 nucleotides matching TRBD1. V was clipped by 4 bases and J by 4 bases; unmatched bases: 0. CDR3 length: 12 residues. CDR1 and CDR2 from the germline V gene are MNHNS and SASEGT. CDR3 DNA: TGTGCCAGCAGTGGACAGGGAGAGACCCAGTACTTC. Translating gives CASSGQGETQYF.

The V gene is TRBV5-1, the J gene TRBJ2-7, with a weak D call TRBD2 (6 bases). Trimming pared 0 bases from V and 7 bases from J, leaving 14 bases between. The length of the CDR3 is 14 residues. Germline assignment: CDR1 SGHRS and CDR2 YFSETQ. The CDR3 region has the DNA TGCGCCAGCAGCTTGGACGGGGGAAGAATGGAGCAGTACTTC. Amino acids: CASSLDGGRMEQYF.

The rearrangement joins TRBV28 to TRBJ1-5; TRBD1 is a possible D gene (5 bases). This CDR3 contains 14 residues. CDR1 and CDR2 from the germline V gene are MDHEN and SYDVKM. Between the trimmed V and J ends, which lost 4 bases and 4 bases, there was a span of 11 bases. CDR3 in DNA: TGTGCCAGCAGTTCCCCAGGGAGGAATCAGCCCCAGCATTTT. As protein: CASSSPGRNQPQHF.

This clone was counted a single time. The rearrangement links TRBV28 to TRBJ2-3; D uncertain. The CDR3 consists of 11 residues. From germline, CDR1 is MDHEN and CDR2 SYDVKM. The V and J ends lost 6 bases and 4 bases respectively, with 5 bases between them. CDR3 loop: CASRASDTQYF. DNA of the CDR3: TGTGCCAGCAGGGCATCAGATACGCAGTATTTT.

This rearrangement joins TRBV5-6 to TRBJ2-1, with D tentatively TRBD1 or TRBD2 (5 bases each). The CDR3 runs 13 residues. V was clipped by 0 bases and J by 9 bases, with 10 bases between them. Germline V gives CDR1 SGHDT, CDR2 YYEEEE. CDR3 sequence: CASSLELRGEQFF. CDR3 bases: TGTGCCAGCAGCTTGGAACTGAGGGGTGAGCAGTTCTTC.

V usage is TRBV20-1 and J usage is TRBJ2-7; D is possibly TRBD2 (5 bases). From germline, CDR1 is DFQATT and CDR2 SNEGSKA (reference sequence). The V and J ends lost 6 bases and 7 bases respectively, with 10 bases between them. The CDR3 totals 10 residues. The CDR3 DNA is TGCAGTGCCTCCATAGCGGAGCAGTACTTC. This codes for CSASIAEQYF.

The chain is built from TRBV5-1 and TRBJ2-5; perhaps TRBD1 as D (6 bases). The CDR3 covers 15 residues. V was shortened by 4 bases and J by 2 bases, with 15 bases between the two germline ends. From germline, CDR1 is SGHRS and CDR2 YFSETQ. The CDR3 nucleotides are TGCGCCAGCAGCGGAACCGGACAGTTACAAGAGACCCAGTACTTC. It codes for CASSGTGQLQETQYF.

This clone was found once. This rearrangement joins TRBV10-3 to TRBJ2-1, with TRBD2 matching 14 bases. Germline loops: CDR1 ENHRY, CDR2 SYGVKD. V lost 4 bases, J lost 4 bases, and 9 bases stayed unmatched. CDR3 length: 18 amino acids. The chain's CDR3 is CAISGPGTSGSFYNEQFF. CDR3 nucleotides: TGTGCCATCAGTGGTCCCGGGACTAGCGGGAGTTTTTACAATGAGCAGTTCTTC.

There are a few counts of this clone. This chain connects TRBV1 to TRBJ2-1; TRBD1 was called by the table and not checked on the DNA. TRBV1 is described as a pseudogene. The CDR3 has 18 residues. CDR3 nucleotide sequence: TGCACCAGCAGCCTTGGACAAAATATGAGCGTGGCTTTGGATGAGCAGTTCTTC. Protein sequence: CTSSLGQNMSVALDEQFF.